This T cell receptor (beta chain) was found in a study of glioma-infiltrating T cells after dendritic cell vaccination. Looking at the study overall: Samples are from glioblastoma patients in Phase I and II dendritic cell vaccine trials.

Study-level points and caveats: Patients with more pretreatment TILs had longer time to progression and survival. No direct clonality-survival link was found; a diverse polyclonal response may matter.

The primer mix had 60 V beta and 13 J beta primers. The assay was immunoSEQ multiplex PCR, and TCRdb's table has in-frame clones only and misses some. The sample lists fewer than 85,000 clones, roughly four fifths occurring once. Per the germline V gene, CDR1 is SGHRS and CDR2 is YFSETQ. This CDR3 has 17 residues. V dropped 0 bases and J dropped 4 bases, with 17 bases sitting between them. In the case of this clone: Its antigen is unknown.

This chain uses TRBV5-1 with TRBJ2-1; D is possibly TRBD2 (6 bases). The material was blood, obtained before dendritic cell vaccination. The receptor was isolated from a human donor with glioblastoma. CDR3 in DNA: TGCGCCAGCAGCTTGGGGTTGGGTAGCGGAACTTACAATGAGCAGTTCTTC. Its translation: CASSLGLGSGTYNEQFF.